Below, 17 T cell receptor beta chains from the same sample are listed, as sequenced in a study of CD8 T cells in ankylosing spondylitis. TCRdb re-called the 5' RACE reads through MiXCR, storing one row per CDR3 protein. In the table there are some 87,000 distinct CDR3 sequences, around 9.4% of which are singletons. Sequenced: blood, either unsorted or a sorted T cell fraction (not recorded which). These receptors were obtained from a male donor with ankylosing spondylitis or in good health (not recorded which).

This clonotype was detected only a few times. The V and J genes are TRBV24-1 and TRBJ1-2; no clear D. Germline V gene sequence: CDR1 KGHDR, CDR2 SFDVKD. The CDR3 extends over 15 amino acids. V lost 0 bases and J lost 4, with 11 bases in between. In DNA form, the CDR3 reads TGTGCCACCAGTGATTTGCAAAGGAATAGCTATGGCTACACCTTC. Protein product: CATSDLQRNSYGYTF.

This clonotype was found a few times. CDR3: CASSLMVLTDTQYF. In nucleotides, the CDR3 is TGTGCCAGCAGCTTAATGGTCCTCACAGATACGCAGTATTTT. V is TRBV7-6 and J is TRBJ2-3, with D hard to call. Trimming removed 2 bases from V and 2 bases from J, with 8 bases in between. The germline CDR1 and CDR2 sequences are SGHVS and FNYEAQ. The CDR3 extends over 14 amino acids.

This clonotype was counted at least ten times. The DNA of the CDR3 is TGTGCCACCAGCAGAGATGGCGGGGCGAAAGCTTTCTTT. Translation gives CATSRDGGAKAFF. This chain uses TRBV15 with TRBJ1-1; possibly TRBD1 for D (5 bases). The germline V gene encodes CDR1 LNHNV and CDR2 YYDKDF (reference sequence). The germline V and J ends were trimmed by 0 bases and 9 bases, with 11 bases remaining between them. The CDR3 sequence is 13 residues long.

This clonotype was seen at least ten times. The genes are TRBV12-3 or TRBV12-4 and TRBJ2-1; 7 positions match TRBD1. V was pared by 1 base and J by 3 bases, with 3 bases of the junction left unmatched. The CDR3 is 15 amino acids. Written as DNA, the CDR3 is TGTGCCAGCAGTTTAGGGCAGGGGGTCTACAATGAGCAGTTCTTC. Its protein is CASSLGQGVYNEQFF.

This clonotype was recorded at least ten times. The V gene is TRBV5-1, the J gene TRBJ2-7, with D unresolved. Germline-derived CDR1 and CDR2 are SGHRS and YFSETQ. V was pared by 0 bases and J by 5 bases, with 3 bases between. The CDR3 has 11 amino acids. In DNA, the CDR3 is TGCGCCAGCAGCTTGGTTGACGAGCAGTACTTC. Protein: CASSLVDEQYF.

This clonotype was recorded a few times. The CDR3 DNA sequence: TGTGCCAGCAGTTCAGGGCTGGGACAGGGGCGCGGCTACACCTTC. Its protein is CASSSGLGQGRGYTF. This chain links TRBV28 with TRBJ1-2; 10 bases agree with TRBD1. V lost 4 bases to trimming and J lost 8 bases; unmatched junction nucleotides: 10. This CDR3 is built from 15 residues. Germline CDR1 is MDHEN and CDR2 is SYDVKM.

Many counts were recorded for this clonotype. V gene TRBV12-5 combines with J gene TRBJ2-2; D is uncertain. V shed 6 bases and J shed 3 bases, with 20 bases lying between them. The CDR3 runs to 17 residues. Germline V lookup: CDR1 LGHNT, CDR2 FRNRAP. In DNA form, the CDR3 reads TGTGCTAGTGGCATTACAAGGACCGATACCTACACCGGGGAGCTGTTTTTT. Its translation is CASGITRTDTYTGELFF.

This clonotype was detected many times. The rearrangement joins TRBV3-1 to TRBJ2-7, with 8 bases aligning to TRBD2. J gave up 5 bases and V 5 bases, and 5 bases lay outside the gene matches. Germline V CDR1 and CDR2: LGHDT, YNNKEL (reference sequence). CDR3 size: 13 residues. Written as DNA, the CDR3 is TGTGCCAGCAGCTCGAGACTAGCGAACGAGCAGTACTTC. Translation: CASSSRLANEQYF.

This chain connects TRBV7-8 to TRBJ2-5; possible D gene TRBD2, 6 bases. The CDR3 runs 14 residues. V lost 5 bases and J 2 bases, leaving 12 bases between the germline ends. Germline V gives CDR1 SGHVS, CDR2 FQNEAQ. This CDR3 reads CASSPFGGQETQYF. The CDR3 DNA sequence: TGTGCCAGCAGCCCCTTCGGGGGACAAGAGACCCAGTACTTC.

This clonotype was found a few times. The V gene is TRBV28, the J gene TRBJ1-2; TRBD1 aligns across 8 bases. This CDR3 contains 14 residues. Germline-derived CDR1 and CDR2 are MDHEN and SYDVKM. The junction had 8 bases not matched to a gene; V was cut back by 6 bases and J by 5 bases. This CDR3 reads CASSRTGLAYGYTF. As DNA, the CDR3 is TGTGCCAGCAGCCGGACAGGGCTCGCTTATGGCTACACCTTC.

In DNA form, the CDR3 reads TGTGCCAGCAGCAATCGCCGTACGGGGCATAACTATGGCTACACCTTC. It translates to CASSNRRTGHNYGYTF. J is TRBJ1-2 and V is TRBV27; TRBD1 might be the D (5 bases). Trimming left V 6 bases short and J 1 base short, with 18 bases between. Germline CDR1 and CDR2: MNHEY and SMNVEV (reference sequence). CDR3 length: 16 residues.

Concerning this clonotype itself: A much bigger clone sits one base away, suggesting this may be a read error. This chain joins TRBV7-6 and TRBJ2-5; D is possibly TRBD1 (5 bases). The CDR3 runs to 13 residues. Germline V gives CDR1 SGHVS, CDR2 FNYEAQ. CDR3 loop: CASAQGSQETQCF. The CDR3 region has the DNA TGTGCCAGCGCTCAGGGATCCCAAGAGACCCAGTGCTTC.

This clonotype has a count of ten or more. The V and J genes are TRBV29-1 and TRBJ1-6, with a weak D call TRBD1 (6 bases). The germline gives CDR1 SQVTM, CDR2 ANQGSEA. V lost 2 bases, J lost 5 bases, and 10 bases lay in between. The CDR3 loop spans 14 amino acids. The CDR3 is CSVERDINNSPLHF. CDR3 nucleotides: TGCAGCGTTGAACGGGACATCAATAATTCACCCCTCCACTTT.

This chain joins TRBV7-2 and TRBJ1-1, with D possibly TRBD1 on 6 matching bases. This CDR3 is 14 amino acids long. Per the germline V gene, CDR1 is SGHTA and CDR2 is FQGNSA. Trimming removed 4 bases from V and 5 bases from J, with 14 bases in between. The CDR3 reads CASSSQGSGTEAFF. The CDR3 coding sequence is TGTGCCAGCAGCTCACAGGGATCTGGGACTGAAGCTTTCTTT.

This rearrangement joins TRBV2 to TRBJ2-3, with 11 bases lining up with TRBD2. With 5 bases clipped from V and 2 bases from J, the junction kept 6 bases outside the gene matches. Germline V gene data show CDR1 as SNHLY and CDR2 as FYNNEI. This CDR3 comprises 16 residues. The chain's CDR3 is CASSPGTSGTTDTQYF. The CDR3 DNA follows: TGTGCCAGCAGTCCTGGGACTAGCGGAACCACAGATACGCAGTATTTT. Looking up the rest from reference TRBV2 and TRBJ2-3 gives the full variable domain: EPEVTQTPSHQVTQMGQEVILRCVPISNHLYFYWYRQILGQKVEFLVSFYNNEISEKSEIFDDQFSVERPDGSNFTLKIRSTKLEDSAMYFCASSPGTSGTTDTQYFGPGTRLTVL.

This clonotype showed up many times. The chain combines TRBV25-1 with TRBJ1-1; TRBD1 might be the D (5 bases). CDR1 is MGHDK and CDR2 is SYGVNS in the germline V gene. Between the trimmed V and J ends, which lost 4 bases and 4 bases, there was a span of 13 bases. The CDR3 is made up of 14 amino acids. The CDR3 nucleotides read TGTGCCAGCAGTGGGCCGGGGACTTTCACTGAAGCTTTCTTT. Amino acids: CASSGPGTFTEAFF.

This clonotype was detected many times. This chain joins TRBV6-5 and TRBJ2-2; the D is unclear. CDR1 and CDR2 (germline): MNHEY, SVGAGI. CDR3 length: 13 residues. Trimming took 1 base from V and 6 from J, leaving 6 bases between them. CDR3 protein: CASSYFQAGELFF. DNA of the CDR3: TGTGCCAGCAGTTACTTCCAGGCCGGGGAGCTGTTTTTT.